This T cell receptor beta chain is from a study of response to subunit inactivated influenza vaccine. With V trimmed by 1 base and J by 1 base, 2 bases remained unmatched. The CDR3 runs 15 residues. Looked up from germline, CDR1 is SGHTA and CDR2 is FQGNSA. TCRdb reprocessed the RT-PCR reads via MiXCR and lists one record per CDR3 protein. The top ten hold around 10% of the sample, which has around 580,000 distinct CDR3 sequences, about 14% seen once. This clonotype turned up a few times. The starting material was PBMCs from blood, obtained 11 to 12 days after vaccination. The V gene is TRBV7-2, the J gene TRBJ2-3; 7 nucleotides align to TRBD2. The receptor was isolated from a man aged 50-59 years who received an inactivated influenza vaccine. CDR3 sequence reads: CASSLEREGTDTQYF. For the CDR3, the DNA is TGTGCCAGCAGCTTAGAACGGGAGGGCACAGATACGCAGTATTTT.